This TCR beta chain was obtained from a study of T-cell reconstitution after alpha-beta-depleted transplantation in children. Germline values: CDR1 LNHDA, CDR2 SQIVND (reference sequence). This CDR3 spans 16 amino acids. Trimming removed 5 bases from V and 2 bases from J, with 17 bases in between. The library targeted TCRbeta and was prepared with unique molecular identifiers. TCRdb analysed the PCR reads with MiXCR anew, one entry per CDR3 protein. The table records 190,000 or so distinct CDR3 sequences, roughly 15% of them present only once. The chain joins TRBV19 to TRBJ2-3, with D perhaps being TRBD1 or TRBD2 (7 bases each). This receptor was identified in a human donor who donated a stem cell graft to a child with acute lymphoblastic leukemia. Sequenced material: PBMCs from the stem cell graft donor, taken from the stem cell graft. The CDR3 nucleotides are TGTGCCAGTAGTCTCCAGGGGGGAGGGTTCACAGATACGCAGTATTTT. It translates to CASSLQGGGFTDTQYF.